This T cell receptor (beta chain) was observed in a study of cytomegalovirus exposure and HLA in healthy donors. The V gene lost 3 bases and the J gene lost 1 base, with 11 bases spanning the gap. The CDR3 extends over 14 amino acids. Germline CDR1 and CDR2: SQVTM and ANQGSEA. Whole-study results and caveats: As a later analysis showed, a missense DCLRE1C variant was linked to trimming of TCR beta V- and J-genes. Some V segments, TRBV6-2 and TRBV6-3 among them, were indistinguishable and were therefore excluded. Both high specificity and high sensitivity reportedly marked the classifier's diagnosis of cytomegalovirus status.

Those who donated were healthy bone marrow donors. With respect to this clone: What it binds is not known.

The primer mix had 60 Vbeta and 13 Jbeta primers. Clones were sequenced by immunoSEQ multiplex PCR, and TCRdb holds only the in-frame ones, with some missing. The table shows approximately 150,000 clones, with around three quarters occurring only once. The rearrangement links TRBV29-1 to TRBJ2-3; TRBD1 might be the D (6 bases). Sequenced material: PBMCs. This receptor was taken from a middle-aged man in good health and CMV-seronegative. This CDR3 is CSVEGALGTDTQYF. The DNA of the CDR3 is TGCAGCGTTGAGGGGGCGCTTGGCACAGATACGCAGTATTTT.